These T cell receptor beta chains were read from a single sample in a study of CD8+ T cells in alopecia areata. The table came from immunoSEQ multiplex PCR; TCRdb's copy has only in-frame clones and leaves some out. Among about 210,000 clones listed, approximately 72% were seen once. This material consisted of CD4+ T cells sorted from blood, taken between weeks 43 and 45, from a patient treated with tofacitinib. The receptors shown here come from a human donor with alopecia areata. CDR3s leave out the opening cysteine and the closing phenylalanine or tryptophan.

TRBV4-3,TRBJ2-1,13,ASSPWTSAGDEQF
TRBV30,TRBJ1-1,12,AWSSPRGSTEAF
TRBV6-5,TRBJ2-3,13,ASSLTSGPGNTQY
TRBV10-3,TRBJ2-3,11,AISGGTGDTQY
TRBV15,TRBJ2-3,15,ATSRGGAGDSTDTQY
TRBV2,TRBJ2-7,10,ASSVQTYEQY
TRBV29-1,TRBJ2-7,12,SVRQARTSYEQY
TRBV29-1,NA,10,SVEGNDHEQY
TRBV29-1,TRBJ2-7,10,SVVTVSYEQY
TRBV5-1,TRBJ1-1,12,ASSLMGRRAEAF
TRBV5-1,TRBJ1-5,13,ASSPGTVLDQPQH
TRBV5-5,TRBJ2-3,12,ASSPGTNTDTQY
TRBV6-6,TRBJ2-4,11,ATSGVTGNIQY
TRBV6-1,TRBJ1-1,10,ASSEGSVGVF
TRBV6-6,TRBJ1-1,12,ASSYSFVAPEAF
TRBV2,TRBJ2-5,11,AGARDRPETQY
TRBV14,TRBJ2-3,13,ASSRTGTYTDTQY
TRBV19,TRBJ2-7,11,ASSRESSYEQY
TRBV29-1,TRBJ1-1,11,SVATGVHTEAF
TRBV5-1,TRBJ2-7,13,ASRPPGQSNYEQY
TRBV11-3,TRBJ1-1,11,ASSLAENTEAF
TRBV29-1,TRBJ1-2,8,SVEDRSYT
TRBV19,TRBJ2-6,14,ASSDIVGPGANVLT
TRBV29-1,TRBJ2-5,14,SVATDIRGLGETQY
TRBV5-1,TRBJ1-2,12,ASSLEGYLYGYT
TRBV7-9,TRBJ1-2,13,ASSLVPGISYGYT
TRBV7-9,TRBJ2-5,12,ASSLAEYQETQY
TRBV5-1,TRBJ2-3,12,ASSRTPTTDTQY
TRBV11-2,TRBJ2-1,10,ASSPWEGAGF
TRBV30,TRBJ1-2,10,AWDDANYGYT
TRBV6-5,TRBJ2-7,11,ASSYSRGKEQY
TRBV6-1,TRBJ1-2,13,ASTQRRDFNYGYT
TRBV4-1,TRBJ2-4,12,ASSQDSQGNIQY
TRBV4-1,TRBJ1-1,14,ASSQSRQGGNTEAF
TRBV11-2,TRBJ2-1,13,ASSLDGGQYNEQF
TRBV5-6,TRBJ2-6,15,ASSFTSGNSGANVLT
TRBV11-3,TRBJ2-7,12,ASSPTGGTYEQY
TRBV6-5,TRBJ2-2,11,ASSYPNTGELF
TRBV5-1,TRBJ1-5,12,ASSLQGSDQPQH
TRBV25-1,TRBJ2-5,12,ASSGQTMQETQY
TRBV29-1,TRBJ2-7,10,SAAGNSYEQY
TRBV29-1,TRBJ1-1,11,SVESSRNTEAF
TRBV5-6,TRBJ1-6,12,ASSSRGRAAPPH
TRBV6-4,TRBJ1-5,11,ASSRQGGQPQH
TRBV29-1,TRBJ2-2,13,SASAGTGYAGELF